One T cell receptor (beta chain) is described in this entry. These data are taken from a study of blood T cell repertoires in COVID-19. Using immunoSEQ multiplex PCR, the repertoire was profiled, and TCRdb retains in-frame clones only, with some absent. This sample yields around 430,000 clones, of which about 91% are seen a single time; about 12% belongs to the top ten. CDR1 SGHAT and CDR2 FQNNGV come from the germline V gene. The CDR3 has 14 residues. Trimming pared 3 bases from V and 7 bases from J, leaving 12 bases between. The specimen was peripheral blood. V is TRBV11-2 and J is TRBJ1-4; D perhaps matches TRBD1 (5 bases). The clonotype comes from a woman aged 45-60 years with COVID-19, enrolled during active disease. The CDR3 reads CASSFNGGGEKLFF. In DNA, the CDR3 is TGTGCCAGCAGCTTCAACGGGGGAGGTGAAAAACTGTTTTTT.